This passage covers 4 T cell receptor beta chains from one sample sequenced in a study of shared clonotypes between healthy human individuals. Sequencing used immunoSEQ multiplex PCR; TCRdb keeps in-frame clones, though not all of them. The data contain millions of clones, roughly 94% of them singletons. The specimen was naive CD4+ T cells sorted from blood. The subset here: CD45RA+ positively selected. All receptors derive from a young man in good health.

This clone was picked up one time. In nucleotides, the CDR3 is TGCGCCAGCAGCCAGAATACAGGGGATGGCTACACCTTC. Its protein is CASSQNTGDGYTF. This chain joins TRBV5-1 and TRBJ1-2; 7 bases map to TRBD1. Trimming cost V 4 bases and J 6 bases; bases outside gene matches: 6. Per the germline V gene, CDR1 is SGHRS and CDR2 is YFSETQ. The CDR3 is made up of 13 amino acids.

A note on this clone: The identical CDR3 is also encoded by other nucleotide sequences in the sample. The V gene is TRBV4-1, the J gene TRBJ2-7, with D unresolved. V was clipped by 0 bases and J by 3 bases, with 3 bases between them. The CDR3 loop spans 12 amino acids. Per the germline V gene, CDR1 is MGHRA and CDR2 is YSYEKL. CDR3 amino acids: CASSQDGYEQYF. In DNA, the CDR3 is TGCGCCAGCAGCCAAGACGGCTACGAGCAGTACTTC.

V is TRBV2 and J is TRBJ1-3; D gene ambiguous. This CDR3 contains 14 residues. Germline V gene lookup returns CDR1 SNHLY and CDR2 FYNNEI. Trimming shortened V by 9 bases and J by 0 bases, and 12 bases separated the two germline ends. CDR3 in amino acids: CASRVSTSGNTIYF. CDR3 nucleotide sequence: TGTGCCAGTCGAGTGAGTACCTCTGGAAACACCATATATTTT.

The gene calls are TRBV11-2 and TRBJ1-4, with 7 bases matching TRBD1. Germline V gene sequence: CDR1 SGHAT, CDR2 FQNNGV. This CDR3 contains 14 residues. Losses at the gene ends were 5 bases for V and 7 bases for J; bases not matched to a gene: 7. The CDR3 here is CASSRTGPGEKLFF. The CDR3 DNA reads TGTGCCAGCAGCCGGACAGGTCCTGGTGAAAAACTGTTTTTT.